This T cell receptor (beta chain) comes out of a study of OX40 agonist ivuxolimab in advanced cancers. Study-wide context: Ivuxolimab is an agonistic anti-OX40 (CD134) antibody, and patients were treated with it. Across the patients, intravenous ivuxolimab was delivered every 2 weeks at 0.01 to 10 mg/kg. The eligibility criteria allowed prior anti-PD-1, anti-PD-L1 or anti-CTLA-4 therapy, and around 38% had some. Findings and limits, study-wide: Blood T cells, both CD4+ and CD8+, expanded clonally by week 6 at 0.1 to 3.0 mg/kg.

Sequenced by immunoSEQ multiplex PCR; TCRdb stores in-frame clones only, minus some. The sample carries about 64,000 clones, approximately 80% recorded once. Trimming stripped 5 bases from V and 5 bases from J, with 18 bases between. The CDR3 loop spans 15 amino acids. The germline V gene has CDR1 SGHTA and CDR2 FQGTGA. As concerns this clone: As yet, its antigen is unknown.

The input for sequencing was CD4+ or CD8+ T cells sorted from blood, taken in a trial of the OX40 agonist ivuxolimab. This receptor was identified in an adult with an advanced solid tumor such as melanoma, head and neck, liver or kidney cancer. The chain uses TRBV7-3 and TRBJ2-5; D is unclear. CDR3 loop: CASSPGRAAPETQYF. CDR3 in DNA: TGTGCCAGCAGCCCGGGCAGAGCCGCTCCCGAGACCCAGTACTTC.